Listed below are T cell receptor beta chains from one sample, sequenced in a study of T cell responses to AZD1222 COVID-19 vaccine. Clones were read by immunoSEQ multiplex PCR, and TCRdb kept only the in-frame ones, dropping some. The profile shows approximately 72,000 clones, 70% to 90% of them singletons. The sequencing here drew on peripheral blood, taken 28 days after the second AZD1222 dose. All receptors come from an adult who received the AZD1222 COVID-19 vaccine. Each CDR3 is given with its conserved first and last residue. D genes are given only for firm matches. Clone size is shown for a subset of rows, as once, few, many or a class of expanded clone.

v_call	d_call	j_call	clone_size	cdr3_nt	cdr3_aa
TRBV3-1/TRBV3-2	TRBD1	TRBJ2-5	.	TGTGCCAGCACCCGGCCGGGGACAGTCCAAGAGACCCAGTACTTC	CASTRPGTVQETQYF
TRBV5-5	.	TRBJ2-4	.	TGTGCCAGCAGCCCCGCGCTAGTCAGCAAAAACATTCAGTACTTC	CASSPALVSKNIQYF
TRBV9	TRBD2	TRBJ2-3	.	TGTGCCAGCAGCGTAGCTACGGCTAGCGGATACACAGATACGCAGTATTTT	CASSVATASGYTDTQYF
TRBV7-2	.	TRBJ2-7	.	TGTGCCAGCAGCTTAGGACTCAGTGAACGTATCTACGAGCAGTACTTC	CASSLGLSERIYEQYF
TRBV6-2/TRBV6-3	TRBD2	TRBJ2-3	.	TGTGCCAGCAGTTACGCTCCCGGGGGGGGGAAGCCAGATACGCAGTATTTT	CASSYAPGGGKPDTQYF
TRBV28	TRBD1	TRBJ2-5	.	TGTGCCAGCAGTTCAGGGGACAGTCCGAGGTACTTC	CASSSGDSPRYF
TRBV7-9	TRBD1	TRBJ1-1	.	TGTGCCAGCAGCTCCACAGGGGGGAACACTGAAGCTTTCTTT	CASSSTGGNTEAFF
TRBV28	.	TRBJ1-5	once	TGTGCCAGCAGCTATGGTCTCTTACACAATCAGCCCCAGCATTTT	CASSYGLLHNQPQHF
TRBV5-5	TRBD1	TRBJ1-4	.	TGTGCCAGCAGCTTGGATCACAGGGGATCTAATGAAAAACTGTTTTTT	CASSLDHRGSNEKLFF
TRBV5-1	TRBD1	TRBJ1-1	.	TGCGCCAGCAGTTATAGTACAGGGGGCACTGAAGCTTTCTTT	CASSYSTGGTEAFF
TRBV7-7	TRBD2	TRBJ2-7	.	TGTGCCAGCAGCCTCCGGGCTAGCGGGGATTACGAGCAGTACTTC	CASSLRASGDYEQYF
TRBV5-4	TRBD2	TRBJ2-3	.	TGTGCCAGCAGCTTGTCTAGCGGATACACAGATACGCAGTATTTT	CASSLSSGYTDTQYF
TRBV10-3	.	TRBJ1-3	.	TGTGCCAGCGCTGGAAACACCATATATTTT	CASAGNTIYF
TRBV5-6	TRBD1	TRBJ2-5	.	TGTGCCAGCAGCTCACTAGGGGGCGCCAAGACCCAGTACTTC	CASSSLGGAKTQYF
TRBV5-5	TRBD1	TRBJ1-6	.	TGTGCCAGCAGCTGGAAGGGACAGGCGGATAATTCACCCCTCCACTTT	CASSWKGQADNSPLHF
TRBV9	.	TRBJ1-2	.	TGTGCCAGCAGCGACAGAGCCAACTATGGCTACACCTTC	CASSDRANYGYTF
TRBV5-1	.	TRBJ1-1	.	TGCGCCAGCAGCTTGGGGCCCAGGTCGGCCACTGAAGCTTTCTTT	CASSLGPRSATEAFF
TRBV7-9	TRBD1	TRBJ1-6	.	TGTGCCAGCAGAGAGGACAGGGGCACCTATAATTCACCCCTCCACTTT	CASREDRGTYNSPLHF
TRBV7-9	TRBD1	TRBJ1-4	.	TGTGCCAGCAGCTTAGCTATGGGACAGGGCTCGGAAAAACTGTTTTTT	CASSLAMGQGSEKLFF
TRBV18	.	TRBJ1-1	.	TGTGCCAGCTCACCTTCTCAGAACACTGAAGCTTTCTTT	CASSPSQNTEAFF
TRBV7-3	TRBD2	TRBJ2-3	.	TGTGCCAGCAGCCCGACTAGCGGGAGTACAGATACGCAGTATTTT	CASSPTSGSTDTQYF
TRBV7-2	.	TRBJ2-7	.	TGTGCCAGCAGCTTTGCACGGGTGTCCTACGAGCAGTACTTC	CASSFARVSYEQYF
TRBV18	.	TRBJ1-4	.	TGTGCCAGCTTGTCGGCAGTCAATGAAAAACTGTTTTTT	CASLSAVNEKLFF
TRBV19	.	TRBJ2-5	.	TGTGCCAGTAGTGAAGGGGAGACCCAGTACTTC	CASSEGETQYF
TRBV9	TRBD1	TRBJ2-5	.	TGTGCCAGCAGCCTGGGGGACAGGAAAGTAGAGACCCAGTACTTC	CASSLGDRKVETQYF
TRBV2	.	TRBJ2-2	.	TGTGCCAGCAGCCCCGATGAGGGAGGCGACGGGGAGCTGTTTTTT	CASSPDEGGDGELFF
TRBV4-3	.	TRBJ1-4	.	TGCGCCAGCAGCCAAAGGGCGGCTGAAAAACTGTTTTTT	CASSQRAAEKLFF
TRBV9	.	TRBJ2-1	once	TGTGCCAGCAGCGCCGGGAGCGGGCTAGCGTACTCCTACAATGAGCAGTTCTTC	CASSAGSGLAYSYNEQFF
TRBV18	TRBD1	TRBJ1-2	once	TGTGCCAGCTCACCAACCAGGGGGCAGGGCTACACCTTC	CASSPTRGQGYTF
TRBV5-1	TRBD2	TRBJ2-2	once	TGCGCCAGCAGCCTATCGACTAGCGGGGAGAACACCGGGGAGCTGTTTTTT	CASSLSTSGENTGELFF
TRBV9	.	TRBJ2-7	.	TGTGCCAGCAGCGTAGCTCCCAACTCCTACGAGCAGTACTTC	CASSVAPNSYEQYF
TRBV18	.	TRBJ1-2	.	TGTGCCAGCTCACCAGAGGGAACAAGCTACACCTTC	CASSPEGTSYTF
TRBV6-1	TRBD1	TRBJ2-1	once	TGTGCCAGCAGTGAGGGACAGGCCCCACTAAATGAGCAGTTCTTC	CASSEGQAPLNEQFF
TRBV7-3	.	TRBJ2-5	few	TGTGCCAGCAGCTTATTTATAGGGGAGACCCAGTACTTC	CASSLFIGETQYF
TRBV28	.	TRBJ2-1	.	TGTGCCAGCAGTTTCGGGGGCGATGAGCAGTTCTTC	CASSFGGDEQFF
TRBV7-6	.	TRBJ2-3	once	TGTGCCAGCAGGGGTGCCGCAGATACGCAGTATTTT	CASRGAADTQYF
TRBV28	TRBD1	TRBJ1-2	.	TGTGCCAGCAGACCCCGACAGGGTTCTAACTATGGCTACACCTTC	CASRPRQGSNYGYTF
TRBV12-3/TRBV12-4	.	TRBJ1-4	.	TGTGCCAGCAGGGTCAGAAACAATGAAAAACTGTTTTTT	CASRVRNNEKLFF